Presented here are 27 T cell receptor beta chains from one specimen sequenced in a study of T-cell reconstitution after alpha-beta-depleted transplantation in children. Unique molecular identifiers were used to barcode this TCRbeta library. TCRdb used MiXCR to reprocess the PCR reads, holding one entry per CDR3 protein. The table includes a few hundred thousand distinct CDR3 sequences, more than 7.5% detected once. Sequenced material: PBMCs from the stem cell graft donor, taken from the stem cell graft. Receptors originate from a human donor who donated a stem cell graft to a child with SCID.

This clonotype was counted once. A single base separates this from a much larger clone, so it may be a read error. V usage is TRBV7-9 and J usage is TRBJ2-3, with D unclear. With 5 bases removed from V and 10 bases from J, the gap between germline ends came to 16 bases. This CDR3 comprises 13 residues. Germline V CDR1 and CDR2: SEHNR, FQNEAQ (reference sequence). The CDR3 here is CASSPILSDAQYF. CDR3 sequence (DNA): TGTGCCAGCAGCCCCATATTATCGGATGCGCAGTATTTT.

Many counts were recorded for this clonotype. This chain joins TRBV6-1 and TRBJ1-5; tentative D call: TRBD1 (6 bases). V lost 4 bases, J lost 0 bases, and 16 bases lay in between. Germline values: CDR1 MNHNS, CDR2 SASEGT. This CDR3 has 17 residues. This CDR3 is CASSAYTGTPSNQPQHF. The CDR3 DNA reads TGTGCCAGCAGTGCCTATACCGGGACACCTAGCAATCAGCCCCAGCATTTT.

This clonotype was seen at least ten times. This chain links TRBV27 with TRBJ1-3; D is perhaps TRBD1 (6 bases). Trimming stripped 5 bases from V and 4 bases from J, with 15 bases between. Germline V gene lookup returns CDR1 MNHEY and CDR2 SMNVEV (reference sequence). The CDR3 covers 15 residues. CDR3: CASSPLGARGNTIYF. In nucleotides, the CDR3 is TGTGCCAGCAGTCCATTGGGGGCTCGGGGAAACACCATATATTTT.

This chain joins TRBV20-1 and TRBJ1-1, with 7 bases fitting TRBD1. The CDR3 contains 15 residues. Germline trimming cut 5 bases from V and 1 base from J; bases unmatched to any gene: 10. Per the germline V gene, CDR1 is DFQATT and CDR2 is SNEGSKA (reference sequence). The CDR3 DNA follows: TGCAGTGCTTATCACACCGGGACAGCGAACACTGAAGCTTTCTTT. Translation gives CSAYHTGTANTEAFF.

This clonotype appeared many times. The rearrangement joins TRBV5-1 to TRBJ2-2; 9 nucleotides agree with TRBD1. The CDR3 has 12 residues. Germline-derived CDR1 and CDR2 are SGHRS and YFSETQ. The J segment lost 13 bases and the V segment lost 5 bases, leaving 6 bases of the junction unmatched. The CDR3 bases are TGCGCCAGCAGTTGGGACAGGGAAAGGCTGTTTTTT. It codes for CASSWDRERLFF.

The chain uses TRBV7-3 and TRBJ2-7, with D possibly matching TRBD2 (6 bases). The V and J ends lost 3 bases and 0 bases respectively, with 15 bases between them. In germline, CDR1 is SGHTA, CDR2 FQGTGA. The CDR3 is made up of 16 amino acids. The CDR3 coding sequence is TGTGCCAGCAGCTTTAGGGACTCCGACTCCTCCTACGAGCAGTACTTC. This codes for CASSFRDSDSSYEQYF.

This clonotype was detected many times. This chain joins TRBV5-1 and TRBJ2-1; TRBD2 agrees at 8 bases. CDR3 length equals 16 residues. Trimming removed 5 bases from V and 0 bases from J; junction bases left unmatched: 7. In germline, CDR1 is SGHRS, CDR2 YFSETQ. CDR3 loop: CASSNSGARSYNEQFF. The CDR3 DNA is TGCGCCAGCAGTAATAGCGGGGCCCGCTCCTACAATGAGCAGTTCTTC.

The genes are TRBV9 and TRBJ2-5; unclear D gene. Per the germline V gene, CDR1 is SGDLS and CDR2 is YYNGEE. Between the trimmed V and J ends, which lost 0 bases and 1 base, there was a span of 7 bases. There are 14 residues in the CDR3. The DNA of the CDR3 is TGTGCCAGCAGCGTAGGACCGGGCCAAGAGACCCAGTACTTC. Its translation: CASSVGPGQETQYF.

This clonotype was recorded at least ten times. The chain recombines TRBV7-8 with TRBJ1-5; unclear D gene. Germline CDR1 and CDR2: SGHVS and FQNEAQ. This CDR3 is 14 amino acids long. The V and J ends lost 1 base and 4 bases respectively, with 8 bases between them. The CDR3 DNA reads TGTGCCAGCAGCTTAGGGGCAGCTAATCAGCCCCAGCATTTT. This codes for CASSLGAANQPQHF.

This clonotype has at least ten counts. The chain combines TRBV20-1 with TRBJ1-4, with 11 positions matching TRBD1. The germline CDR1 and CDR2 sequences are DFQATT and SNEGSKA (reference sequence). J lost 5 bases, V lost 1 base, and 3 bases had no gene match. The CDR3 loop spans 15 amino acids. CDR3 sequence (DNA): TGCAGTGCTAGAGGCGGGACAGGGGGGAATGAAAAACTGTTTTTT. This gives the protein CSARGGTGGNEKLFF.

This clonotype was seen repeatedly, ten times or more. This rearrangement joins TRBV15 to TRBJ1-2, with D tentatively TRBD1 (6 bases). This CDR3 has 16 amino acids. Germline CDR1 and CDR2: LNHNV and YYDKDF (reference sequence). Trimming pared 0 bases from V and 4 bases from J, leaving 15 bases between. The CDR3 coding sequence is TGTGCCACCAGCAGAGATGGAGGGGGGAGGGTCTATGGCTACACCTTC. Protein sequence: CATSRDGGGRVYGYTF.

Many counts were recorded for this clonotype. V usage is TRBV18 and J usage is TRBJ2-5; D unclear. The CDR3 is made up of 13 amino acids. V lost 6 bases, J lost 1 base, and 9 bases lay in between. The germline V gene has CDR1 KGHSH and CDR2 LQKENI. The CDR3 sequence is CASSTGVQETQYF. CDR3 nucleotide sequence: TGTGCCAGCTCTACGGGTGTCCAAGAGACCCAGTACTTC.

This clonotype was counted many times. The chain employs TRBV28 and TRBJ1-1; D is possibly TRBD1 (5 bases). Germline loops: CDR1 MDHEN, CDR2 SYDVKM. V lost 10 bases to trimming and J lost 4 bases, with 19 bases between them. This CDR3 region has 14 residues. This CDR3 reads CATLGRGRGTEAFF. In nucleotides, the CDR3 is TGTGCCACCTTGGGCCGGGGGAGGGGCACTGAAGCTTTCTTT.

About this clonotype itself: One end of the junction is discordant with germline, which a read error may explain. This rearrangement joins TRBV10-3 to TRBJ1-2; tentatively, D is TRBD1 (5 bases). The CDR3 is made up of 14 amino acids. From germline, CDR1 is ENHRY and CDR2 SYGVKD. DNA for the CDR3: TGTGCCATCAGGGGGCCTGTGAGGGGCTATGGCGACACCTTC. This translates into CAIRGPVRGYGDTF.

This clonotype was counted many times. The chain is built from TRBV5-1 and TRBJ1-2; 7 nucleotides agree with TRBD1. J lost 8 bases, V lost 4 bases, and 5 bases had no gene match. This CDR3 is built from 12 residues. The germline gives CDR1 SGHRS, CDR2 YFSETQ. The CDR3 bases are TGCGCCAGCAGCGTGGACAGGAACGGCTACACCTTC. This sequence encodes CASSVDRNGYTF.

This clonotype was counted many times. The J gene is TRBJ1-2, the V gene TRBV27; 9 positions agree with TRBD1. V shed 2 bases, J shed 2 bases, and the junction held 12 bases outside the gene matches. The CDR3 has 18 residues. Germline values: CDR1 MNHEY, CDR2 SMNVEV (reference sequence). The CDR3 region has the DNA TGTGCCAGCAGTTTAATTTACCTGACTGGACAGGGGAACTATGGCTACACCTTC. Its translation: CASSLIYLTGQGNYGYTF.

This chain joins TRBV3-1 and TRBJ2-7; tentatively, D is TRBD1 (6 bases). The CDR3 consists of 15 residues. The V gene lost 1 base and the J gene lost 2 bases, with 12 bases spanning the gap. The germline V gene has CDR1 LGHDT and CDR2 YNNKEL (reference sequence). CDR3 in DNA: TGTGCCAGCAGCCAAGGTAGGACAGAGACCTACGAGCAGTACTTC. Its protein is CASSQGRTETYEQYF.

This clonotype was observed at least ten times. V usage is TRBV10-3 and J usage is TRBJ2-7; D is ambiguous. The CDR3 length is 12 residues. V lost 5 bases and J 3 bases, leaving 8 bases between the germline ends. The germline CDR1 and CDR2 sequences are ENHRY and SYGVKD. In DNA, the CDR3 is TGTGCCATCAGTTCTCGAAGCTACGAGCAGTACTTC. Residues: CAISSRSYEQYF.

This chain joins TRBV20-1 and TRBJ2-1; D is unresolved. The CDR3 is made up of 13 amino acids. The germline gives CDR1 DFQATT, CDR2 SNEGSKA (reference sequence). The ends were cut back, 5 bases at V and 0 bases at J, with 8 bases in the middle. In DNA, the CDR3 is TGCAGTGCTCTTGTAAGCTCCTACAATGAGCAGTTCTTC. The encoded protein is CSALVSSYNEQFF.

In this sample, this clonotype turned up many times. This chain uses TRBV5-5 with TRBJ1-4; D is uncertain. Germline V gene lookup returns CDR1 SGHKS and CDR2 YYEKEE (reference sequence). Trimming pared 4 bases from V and 5 bases from J, leaving 15 bases between. The CDR3 sequence is 15 residues long. The CDR3 sequence is CASSPPILGNEKLFF. The CDR3 DNA reads as TGTGCCAGCAGCCCCCCCATCCTGGGGAATGAAAAACTGTTTTTT.

This clonotype was seen many times. The V call is TRBV11-2, the J call TRBJ2-3; TRBD2 matches 15 bases. Germline values: CDR1 SGHAT, CDR2 FQNNGV. V lost 7 bases to trimming and J lost 2 bases; unmatched junction nucleotides: 10. The CDR3 is made up of 18 amino acids. In DNA, the CDR3 is TGTGCCAGCACTCCCCTACGGACTAGCGGGGGGGACACAGATACGCAGTATTTT. Protein product: CASTPLRTSGGDTDTQYF.

Many counts were recorded for this clonotype. The J gene is TRBJ2-3, the V gene TRBV10-1; 8 positions agree with TRBD1. Germline assignment: CDR1 WNHNN and CDR2 SYGVQD (reference sequence). V was pared by 4 bases and J by 6 bases, with 6 bases of the junction left unmatched. The CDR3 is 14 amino acids. The CDR3 coding sequence is TGCGCCAGCAGTGCGGCAGGGGGCGAGGATACGCAGTATTTT. Its protein product is CASSAAGGEDTQYF.

This clonotype was detected ten times or more. The chain links TRBV5-1 to TRBJ2-4, with D possibly being TRBD1 or TRBD2 (5 bases each). Per germline, CDR1 SGHRS and CDR2 YFSETQ. The V gene lost 3 bases and the J gene lost 1 base, with 14 bases spanning the gap. The length of the CDR3 is 16 residues. The CDR3 sequence: CASSSARGVAKNIQYF. Written as DNA, the CDR3 is TGCGCCAGCAGCTCGGCCCGAGGGGTGGCCAAAAACATTCAGTACTTC.

This clonotype was counted ten times or more. The CDR3 reads CASSTGGSEAFF. CDR3 nucleotide sequence: TGTGCCAGCAGTACAGGGGGATCTGAAGCTTTCTTT. The rearrangement links TRBV12-3 or TRBV12-4 to TRBJ1-1; 8 bases fit TRBD1. V was clipped by 5 bases and J by 6 bases; unmatched bases: 2. There are 12 residues in the CDR3.

This clonotype was counted at least ten times. The rearrangement links TRBV5-1 to TRBJ2-4; D might be TRBD1 or TRBD2, each matching 5 bases. Germline CDR1 SGHRS, CDR2 YFSETQ. With 2 bases removed from V and 9 bases from J, the gap between germline ends came to 9 bases. The CDR3 is 12 amino acids. CDR3 in amino acids: CASSLEGPIQYF. CDR3 sequence (DNA): TGCGCCAGCAGCTTAGAGGGGCCCATTCAGTACTTC. The full variable domain, its missing parts supplied by reference TRBV5-1 and TRBJ2-4, is KAGVTQTPRYLIKTRGQQVTLSCSPISGHRSVSWYQQTPGQGLQFLFEYFSETQRNKGNFPGRFSGRQFSNSRSEMNVSTLELGDSALYLCASSLEGPIQYFGAGTRLSVL.

This clonotype was counted many times. The chain is built from TRBV11-2 and TRBJ2-7; perhaps TRBD1 as D (5 bases). Germline-derived CDR1 and CDR2 are SGHAT and FQNNGV. This CDR3 is 17 amino acids long. Trimming cost V 1 base and J 3 bases, with 19 bases left between them. As DNA, the CDR3 is TGTGCCAGCAGCTTAGGCCAGGGAAATCGGTTCGGCTACGAGCAGTACTTC. Translation: CASSLGQGNRFGYEQYF. Full variable domain (remainder filled in from reference TRBV11-2 and TRBJ2-7): EAGVAQSPRYKIIEKRQSVAFWCNPISGHATLYWYQQILGQGPKLLIQFQNNGVVDDSQLPKDRFSAERLKGVDSTLKIQPAKLEDSAVYLCASSLGQGNRFGYEQYFGPGTRLTVT.

This clonotype was detected many times. The chain combines TRBV2 with TRBJ2-3; 7 bases map to TRBD1. Unmatched junction bases numbered 9, after V lost 7 bases and J lost 2 bases. CDR3 length equals 15 residues. Germline V gene data show CDR1 as SNHLY and CDR2 as FYNNEI. Here the CDR3 reads CASKGDSTYTDTQYF. The CDR3 coding sequence is TGTGCCAGCAAGGGGGACAGCACTTACACAGATACGCAGTATTTT.